Listed here are 5 T cell receptor beta chains from one sample, sequenced in a study of cytomegalovirus exposure and HLA in healthy donors. The primer mix had 60 Vbeta and 13 Jbeta primers. Sequenced by immunoSEQ multiplex PCR; TCRdb stores in-frame clones only, minus some. The repertoire holds 76,000 or so clones, 73% seen once, with about 16% in the top ten. Sequencing was carried out using PBMCs. These receptors originate from a middle-aged woman in good health and CMV-seropositive.

The chain employs TRBV28 and TRBJ1-4; 9 nucleotides align to TRBD1. This CDR3 is 15 amino acids long. CDR1 is MDHEN and CDR2 is SYDVKM in the germline V gene. The trim removed 5 bases at V and 3 bases at J, leaving 4 bases unmatched. The CDR3 nucleotides read TGTGCCAGCAGTCCACGGACAGGGGCTAATGAAAAACTGTTTTTT. As protein: CASSPRTGANEKLFF. Full variable domain (missing parts from reference TRBV28 and TRBJ1-4): DVKVTQSSRYLVKRTGEKVFLECVQDMDHENMFWYRQDPGLGLRLIYFSYDVKMKEKGDIPEGYSVSREKKERFSLILESASTNQTSMYLCASSPRTGANEKLFFGSGTQLSVL.

V usage is TRBV18 and J usage is TRBJ2-7; 9 positions match TRBD1. The CDR3 runs 14 residues. The trim removed 6 bases at V and 5 bases at J, leaving 8 bases unmatched. Germline loops: CDR1 KGHSH, CDR2 LQKENI. CDR3 DNA: TGTGCCAGCTCTCCCGGGACAGGGTCCCACGAGCAGTACTTC. Translating it yields CASSPGTGSHEQYF. Combining the CDR3 with reference TRBV18 and TRBJ2-7 gives the whole variable domain NAGVMQNPRHLVRRRGQEARLRCSPMKGHSHVYWYRQLPEEGLKFMVYLQKENIIDESGMPKERFSAEFPKEGPSILRIQQVVRGDSAAYFCASSPGTGSHEQYFGPGTRLTVT.

The rearrangement links TRBV4-3 to TRBJ2-1; D is possibly TRBD2 (5 bases). This CDR3 comprises 13 residues. V gave up 8 bases and J gave up 6 bases, with 14 bases separating them. Germline-derived CDR1 and CDR2 are LGHNA and YSLEER. The CDR3 region has the DNA TGCGCCAGCGGGCGGGCTAGAAGCAATGAGCAGTTCTTC. Translated, it gives CASGRARSNEQFF.

This rearrangement joins TRBV2 to TRBJ2-3; D is perhaps TRBD1 (5 bases). Trimming stripped 7 bases from V and 4 bases from J, with 9 bases between. The CDR3 extends over 12 amino acids. Germline V gives CDR1 SNHLY, CDR2 FYNNEI. In DNA form, the CDR3 reads TGTGCCAGCACCGAAGGGGCAGATACGCAGTATTTT. It translates to CASTEGADTQYF.

The chain couples TRBV2 to TRBJ1-5; no clear D. The CDR3 sequence is 18 residues long. The V end lost 1 base, the J end lost 4 bases, and 20 bases lay between the germline ends. Germline V gene lookup returns CDR1 SNHLY and CDR2 FYNNEI. The CDR3 spells CASSEESQMTGLNQPQHF. CDR3 nucleotides: TGTGCCAGCAGTGAAGAATCACAGATGACGGGGTTAAATCAGCCCCAGCATTTT.